This T cell receptor (beta chain) is drawn from a study of T cell responses to AZD1222 COVID-19 vaccine. Study-wide findings and caveats: Repertoires were obtained solely post-peak T cell response. Baseline antibody screening turned up just six or seven seropositive AZD1222 recipients.

Method: immunoSEQ multiplex PCR; TCRdb's copy keeps in-frame clones and lacks some. The sample holds roughly 150,000 clones, roughly 92% seen once. A word on this clone: Its antigen is undetermined.

This receptor was identified in an adult in good health. The sequenced sample was peripheral blood, obtained on day 0 of AZD1222 vaccination.

The CDR3 DNA reads TGCAGTGGGGGGTCTTACAATGAGCAGTTCTTC. Translation: CSGGSYNEQFF. The chain is built from TRBV20-1 and TRBJ2-1, with D possibly called TRBD1 or TRBD2 (5 bases each). CDR3 length: 11 residues. Trimming removed 7 bases from V and 4 bases from J, with 8 bases in between. CDR1 and CDR2 (germline): DFQATT, SNEGSKA (reference sequence).